This T cell receptor (beta chain) derives from a study of cytomegalovirus exposure and HLA in healthy donors. General study points: It was reported that TCR beta sequences correctly inferred the HLA-A and HLA-B alleles for most subjects. Roughly even sequencing depth across donors was the assumption behind the presence/absence analyses. The number of N-insertions in an Asian-associated ancestry cluster was reportedly below the approximately 600-donor mean in a later analysis. About 180 TCR beta chains were listed as cytomegalovirus-associated.

The CDR3 consists of 13 residues. In germline, CDR1 is SQVTM, CDR2 ANQGSEA. Trimming shortened V by 5 bases and J by 6 bases, and 14 bases separated the two germline ends. For this clone: The antigen remains unidentified.

Primers for the PCR totalled 60 Vbeta and 13 Jbeta. Generated by immunoSEQ multiplex PCR, the TCRdb table keeps only in-frame clones and is missing some. The repertoire holds some 64,000 clones, with roughly 90% as singletons. The J gene is TRBJ1-5, the V gene TRBV29-1; D might be TRBD1 (6 bases). The source of this sequence is a man aged 30 to 39 in good health and CMV-seropositive. Sequenced input: PBMCs. CDR3 in DNA: TGCAGCGTTAGTCAGGGGCCCGGTCAGCCCCAGCATTTT. As protein: CSVSQGPGQPQHF.